The 11 T cell receptor beta chains below were found in one sample sequenced in a study of blood T cell repertoires in COVID-19 (dated by TCRdb to about 2020). Library construction relied on the immunoSEQ multiplex PCR assay. Imported from immuneACCESS, the table was reduced by TCRdb to in-frame sequences with V and J called. These copies leave out some clones; in studies compared against another copy, an unresolved V gene accounts for under half, and the cause of the remainder is not known. Present in this sample are around 99,000 clones, roughly 90% of which were seen just once. The ten biggest clones cover 4.9% of the sample. The specimen was peripheral blood. These TCRs come from a man aged 35-49 years with active or convalescent COVID-19.

The rearrangement uses TRBV12-3 or TRBV12-4 and TRBJ1-1; maybe TRBD1 (6 bases). Deletions cut 7 bases from V and 8 bases from J, with 14 bases between. There are 12 residues in the CDR3. CDR3 in amino acids: CASNLPGTEAFF. CDR3 nucleotide sequence: TGTGCCAGCAACCTACCCGGGACAGAAGCTTTCTTT.

This clone was seen only once. The genes are TRBV6-5 and TRBJ2-3; 7 nucleotides line up with TRBD1. CDR3 length: 13 amino acids. CDR1 and CDR2 (germline): MNHEY, SVGAGI. J gave up 4 bases and V 7 bases, and 5 bases lay outside the gene matches. This chain's CDR3 is CASTDRLSDTQYF. The CDR3 DNA follows: TGTGCCAGCACGGACAGGCTCTCAGATACGCAGTATTTT.

The CDR3 DNA follows: TGTGCCAGCAGCCAGTTCTTCACAGATACGCAGTATTTT. Residues: CASSQFFTDTQYF. The V gene is TRBV4-2, the J gene TRBJ2-3; unclear D gene. The CDR3 contains 13 residues. Looked up from germline, CDR1 is LGHNA and CDR2 is YNFKEQ. The V and J ends lost 3 bases and 2 bases respectively, with 6 bases between them.

The V and J genes are TRBV3-1 (or the pseudogene TRBV3-2) and TRBJ1-3, with TRBD1 matching over 7 bases. The germline gives CDR1 LGHDT, CDR2 YNNKEL (reference sequence). The CDR3 is made up of 17 amino acids. Losses at the gene ends were 2 bases for V and 0 bases for J; bases not matched to a gene: 7. CDR3 amino acids: CASSQLSRTGSGNTIYF. For the CDR3, the DNA is TGTGCCAGCAGCCAATTGTCCCGGACAGGCTCTGGAAACACCATATATTTT.

This clone occurred once. The chain employs TRBV19 and TRBJ1-5; D gene unclear. V was pared by 3 bases and J by 0 bases, with 15 bases between. CDR1 and CDR2 from the germline V gene are LNHDA and SQIVND (reference sequence). This CDR3 contains 17 residues. In DNA form, the CDR3 reads TGTGCCAGTAGTATTGGGTGGACTCAGCATAGCAATCAGCCCCAGCATTTT. This gives the protein CASSIGWTQHSNQPQHF.

The chain links TRBV5-1 to TRBJ1-5; tentatively, D is TRBD1 (5 bases). The length of the CDR3 is 14 residues. Germline CDR1 and CDR2: SGHRS and YFSETQ. V lost 0 bases and J lost 1, with 5 bases in between. The CDR3: CASSLGQSNQPQHF. The CDR3 DNA reads as TGCGCCAGCAGCTTGGGACAGAGCAATCAGCCCCAGCATTTT.

V is TRBV5-6 and J is TRBJ1-1, with 7 bases fitting TRBD1. Germline CDR1 is SGHDT and CDR2 is YYEEEE. The CDR3 contains 14 residues. The trim removed 3 bases at V and 1 base at J, leaving 3 bases unmatched. The CDR3 protein is CASSSRDRNTEAFF. Here the CDR3 DNA reads TGTGCCAGCAGCTCCCGGGACAGGAACACTGAAGCTTTCTTT.

V is TRBV19 and J is TRBJ2-1; a possible D gene is TRBD2 (6 bases). Trimming shortened V by 3 bases and J by 10 bases, and 10 bases separated the two germline ends. This CDR3 is built from 12 residues. Germline CDR1 reads LNHDA; CDR2 reads SQIVND (reference sequence). CDR3 sequence reads: CASSIGGREQFF. The CDR3 coding sequence is TGTGCCAGTAGTATCGGGGGACGCGAGCAGTTCTTC.

The V and J genes are TRBV7-2 and TRBJ1-1; no definite D call. The V gene lost 1 base and the J gene lost 4 bases, with 10 bases spanning the gap. The CDR3 sequence is 14 residues long. The germline gives CDR1 SGHTA, CDR2 FQGNSA. DNA of the CDR3: TGTGCCAGCAGCTTAGGGTTGTACGGCACTGAAGCTTTCTTT. Protein product: CASSLGLYGTEAFF.

This clone has at least ten counts. The chain has TRBV18 and TRBJ1-2, with 10 positions matching TRBD1. J lost 8 bases, V lost 4 bases, and 7 bases had no gene match. CDR3 length: 14 residues. CDR1 is KGHSH and CDR2 is LQKENI in the germline V gene. This CDR3 is CASSLETGGMGYTF. The CDR3 DNA reads TGTGCCAGCTCACTAGAGACAGGGGGCATGGGCTACACCTTC.

V and J are TRBV5-6 and TRBJ1-6; D is possibly TRBD1 (6 bases). Between the trimmed V and J ends, which lost 1 base and 4 bases, there was a span of 12 bases. The CDR3 extends over 16 amino acids. Germline loops: CDR1 SGHDT, CDR2 YYEEEE. CDR3 protein: CASSLRNGQYNSPLHF. Written as DNA, the CDR3 is TGTGCCAGCAGCTTGCGTAATGGACAGTATAATTCACCCCTCCACTTT.